A selection of T cell receptor beta chains follows, all from one sample in a study of T-cell reconstitution after alpha-beta-depleted transplantation in children. TCRdb reprocessed the PCR reads via MiXCR and lists one record per CDR3 protein. The sample holds about 120,000 distinct CDR3 sequences, more than 20% seen once. Material: PBMCs, mostly from graft donor cells, obtained 180 days after TCRalphabeta/CD19-depleted stem cell transplant. The receptors originated from a male patient between 2 and 15 years old who had a stem cell transplant for chronic granulomatous disease, so the T cells may come from the graft donor. Each CDR3 is given with its conserved first and last residue. The D gene is left open where the match is weak. Size tells how often a clone was seen (once, few, many) or the class of an expanded clone, and some rows leave it out.

V gene	D gene	J gene	clone size	CDR3 protein	CDR3 DNA
TRBV12-3/TRBV12-4	.	TRBJ1-4	.	CASSLRGAAGKLFF	TGTGCCAGCAGTCTGAGGGGGGCGGCGGGAAAACTGTTTTTT
TRBV12-3/TRBV12-4	.	TRBJ2-5	.	CASSFGRSVETQYF	TGTGCCAGCAGTTTCGGACGGAGCGTGGAGACCCAGTACTTC
TRBV5-1	.	TRBJ2-5	many	CASSPRPLQETQYF	TGCGCCAGCAGCCCCCGCCCCCTCCAAGAGACCCAGTACTTC
TRBV27	TRBD1	TRBJ1-2	many	CASSPDRGLYGYTF	TGTGCCAGCAGTCCGGACAGGGGGCTTTATGGCTACACCTTC
TRBV20-1	.	TRBJ1-5	many	CSARPRLNQPQHF	TGCAGTGCTAGGCCCAGGTTGAATCAGCCCCAGCATTTT
TRBV2	TRBD1	TRBJ1-1	.	CASSEAGTGSAFF	TGTGCCAGCAGTGAGGCCGGGACAGGCTCTGCTTTCTTT
TRBV30	.	TRBJ1-6	.	CAWSVWQDNSPLHF	TGTGCCTGGAGTGTTTGGCAGGATAATTCACCCCTCCACTTT
TRBV20-1	.	TRBJ2-4	many	CSAAWGHGKNIQYF	TGCAGTGCCGCTTGGGGGCACGGCAAAAACATTCAGTACTTC
TRBV12-3/TRBV12-4	.	TRBJ1-2	many	CASSLRPGGVYGYTF	TGTGCCAGCAGTTTAAGGCCGGGAGGGGTATATGGCTACACCTTC
TRBV5-6	TRBD1	TRBJ1-1	many	CASSLAGTGYEAFF	TGTGCCAGCAGCTTGGCCGGGACAGGATACGAAGCTTTCTTT
TRBV12-3/TRBV12-4	.	TRBJ1-5	few	CASSFGLGNQPQHF	TGTGCCAGCAGTTTTGGGCTCGGCAATCAGCCCCAGCATTTT
TRBV29-1	TRBD1	TRBJ2-2	.	CSVEQGVAGELFF	TGCAGCGTTGAACAGGGGGTCGCCGGGGAGCTGTTTTTT
TRBV7-9	TRBD2	TRBJ2-5	.	CASSLASGRAETQYF	TGTGCCAGCAGCTTAGCCAGCGGGAGGGCAGAGACCCAGTACTTC
TRBV20-1	TRBD1	TRBJ1-1	many	CSAIPGQGFLRTEAFF	TGCAGTGCTATACCGGGACAGGGCTTTCTGCGGACTGAAGCTTTCTTT
TRBV5-1	.	TRBJ1-2	many	CASSSSNYGYTF	TGCGCCAGCAGCTCGTCAAATTATGGCTACACCTTC
TRBV5-6	TRBD2	TRBJ2-3	many	CASSFPSGRFSDTQYF	TGTGCCAGCAGCTTCCCTAGCGGGAGGTTCTCAGATACGCAGTATTTT
TRBV27	.	TRBJ2-1	many	CASSLGPRLGIKRSSYNEQFF	TGTGCCAGCAGTTTAGGCCCCCGACTAGGGATTAAAAGGAGCTCCTACAATGAGCAGTTCTTC
TRBV20-1	TRBD1	TRBJ1-5	few	CSARGTAGIGNQPQHF	TGCAGTGCTAGGGGGACAGCTGGAATCGGAAATCAGCCCCAGCATTTT
TRBV20-1	TRBD2	TRBJ2-2	few	CSARKRSGGLTGELFF	TGCAGTGCTAGAAAACGTAGCGGGGGTTTGACCGGGGAGCTGTTTTTT
TRBV27	.	TRBJ1-2	many	CASTRSPMDYGYTF	TGTGCCAGCACCCGATCCCCCATGGACTATGGCTACACCTTC
TRBV6-1	TRBD1	TRBJ2-3	few	CASSVKQGSGTQYF	TGTGCCAGCAGTGTTAAACAGGGGAGCGGCACGCAGTATTTT
TRBV12-3/TRBV12-4	.	TRBJ2-1	few	CASGLETEQFF	TGTGCCAGCGGGCTGGAGACTGAGCAGTTCTTC
TRBV7-6	TRBD1	TRBJ1-3	.	CASSIGQGPGNTIYF	TGTGCCAGCAGCATCGGACAGGGCCCTGGAAACACCATATATTTT
TRBV5-5	.	TRBJ2-1	.	CASSLGLPTYNEQFF	TGTGCCAGCAGCTTGGGACTCCCTACCTACAATGAGCAGTTCTTC
TRBV5-6	TRBD1	TRBJ2-5	few	CASSWTGGETQYF	TGTGCCAGCAGCTGGACAGGGGGAGAGACCCAGTACTTC
TRBV7-6	.	TRBJ2-7	.	CASSSLTSGEQYF	TGTGCCAGCAGCTCACTGACTAGTGGAGAGCAGTACTTC
TRBV24-1	TRBD2	TRBJ2-3	many	CATSPGLAFIGHTDTQYF	TGTGCCACCAGTCCGGGACTAGCGTTCATTGGGCACACAGATACGCAGTATTTT
TRBV10-3	.	TRBJ1-2	.	CAISEWTNFYGYTF	TGTGCCATCAGTGAGTGGACCAACTTCTATGGCTACACCTTC
TRBV12-3/TRBV12-4	.	TRBJ2-1	many	CASSLLGSGYNEQFF	TGTGCCAGCAGTTTATTGGGGTCCGGGTACAATGAGCAGTTCTTC
TRBV20-1	.	TRBJ2-6	.	CSARGGASGANVLTF	TGCAGTGCTAGAGGGGGTGCATCTGGGGCCAACGTCCTGACTTTC
TRBV5-1	.	TRBJ1-1	many	CASSPRTANTEAFF	TGCGCCAGCAGCCCCCGGACAGCAAACACTGAAGCTTTCTTT
TRBV7-9	.	TRBJ2-7	few	CATLRGSEQYF	TGTGCCACCCTCAGGGGTAGTGAGCAGTACTTC
TRBV7-9	TRBD2	TRBJ2-7	many	CASSYGLVYEQYF	TGTGCCAGCAGCTACGGACTAGTCTACGAGCAGTACTTC
TRBV18	.	TRBJ2-1	.	CASSPNRDSGSNEQFF	TGTGCCAGCTCACCAAACAGGGACAGCGGGTCGAATGAGCAGTTCTTC
TRBV9	.	TRBJ1-2	.	CASSVDAGPYGYTF	TGTGCCAGCAGCGTAGATGCAGGCCCCTATGGCTACACCTTC
TRBV7-8	.	TRBJ2-1	many	CASSFGGQPSYNEQFF	TGTGCCAGCAGCTTTGGTGGACAACCCTCCTACAATGAGCAGTTCTTC
TRBV7-2	.	TRBJ2-1	.	CASSLKRTEGEQFF	TGTGCCAGCAGCTTAAAGAGGACAGAAGGGGAGCAGTTCTTC
TRBV20-1	.	TRBJ2-7	many	CSASLVPNYEQYF	TGCAGTGCTAGTTTAGTTCCCAACTACGAGCAGTACTTC
TRBV12-3/TRBV12-4	.	TRBJ1-2	few	CASSLTGSGGYTF	TGTGCCAGCAGTTTAACAGGCTCAGGAGGCTACACCTTC
TRBV5-1	.	TRBJ2-2	many	CASSLEDAGELFF	TGCGCCAGCAGCTTGGAGGACGCCGGGGAGCTGTTTTTT
TRBV7-8	.	TRBJ2-7	.	CASSLAGFYEQYF	TGTGCCAGCAGCTTAGCAGGGTTTTACGAGCAGTACTTC
TRBV12-3/TRBV12-4	.	TRBJ2-5	.	CASSLSEGWRETQYF	TGTGCCAGCAGTTTAAGTGAAGGGTGGAGGGAGACCCAGTACTTC
TRBV12-3/TRBV12-4	.	TRBJ2-1	many	CASSFGDNEQFF	TGTGCCAGCAGTTTCGGAGACAATGAGCAGTTCTTC
TRBV6-1	.	TRBJ2-5	many	CASTLSGSKETQYF	TGTGCCAGCACCCTTAGCGGTTCGAAAGAGACCCAGTACTTC
TRBV2	TRBD1	TRBJ2-1	.	CASRDRVYNEQFF	TGTGCCAGCAGGGACAGGGTCTACAATGAGCAGTTCTTC
TRBV20-1	.	TRBJ1-1	many	CSAPDGRTNTEAFF	TGCAGTGCGCCAGACGGACGGACGAACACTGAAGCTTTCTTT
TRBV5-4	.	TRBJ1-1	.	CASSLGYTEAFF	TGTGCCAGCAGCTTGGGTTACACTGAAGCTTTCTTT
TRBV5-6	.	TRBJ1-2	few	CASSLEAVGYTF	TGTGCCAGCAGCTTGGAGGCGGTTGGCTACACCTTC
TRBV20-1	TRBD2	TRBJ2-1	once	CSAGGSRQHEQFF	TGCAGTGCTGGCGGGAGTAGGCAACATGAGCAGTTCTTC
TRBV27	TRBD1	TRBJ2-2	.	CASSFRDSRSGELFF	TGTGCCAGCAGTTTCCGGGACAGTCGGTCCGGGGAGCTGTTTTTT
TRBV20-1	TRBD2	TRBJ2-5	.	CSAHLLAGDGETQYF	TGCAGTGCTCATCTACTAGCGGGAGATGGAGAGACCCAGTACTTC
TRBV29-1	.	TRBJ2-7	.	CSVTSGLSSYEQYF	TGCAGCGTTACCTCGGGACTCAGCTCCTACGAGCAGTACTTC
TRBV7-3	TRBD2	TRBJ2-7	.	CASSLGVRLAGHNEQYF	TGTGCCAGCAGCTTAGGTGTGAGGCTAGCGGGTCATAACGAGCAGTACTTC